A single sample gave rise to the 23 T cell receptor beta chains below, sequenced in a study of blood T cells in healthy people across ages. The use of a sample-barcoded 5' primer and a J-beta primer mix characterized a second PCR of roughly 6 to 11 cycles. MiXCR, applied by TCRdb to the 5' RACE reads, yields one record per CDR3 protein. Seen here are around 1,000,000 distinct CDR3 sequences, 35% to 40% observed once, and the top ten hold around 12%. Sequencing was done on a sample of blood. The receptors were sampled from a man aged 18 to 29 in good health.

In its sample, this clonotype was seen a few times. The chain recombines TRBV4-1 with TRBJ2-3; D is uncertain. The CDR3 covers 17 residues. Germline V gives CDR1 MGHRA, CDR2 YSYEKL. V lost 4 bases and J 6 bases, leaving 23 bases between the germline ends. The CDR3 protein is CASSPFDPASTVDTQYF. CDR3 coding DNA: TGCGCCAGCAGCCCCTTCGACCCAGCCAGCACAGTGGATACGCAGTATTTT.

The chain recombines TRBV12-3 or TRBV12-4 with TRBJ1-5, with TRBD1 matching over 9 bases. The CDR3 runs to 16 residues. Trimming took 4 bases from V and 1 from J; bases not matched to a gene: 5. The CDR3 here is CASSWTGARSNQPQHF. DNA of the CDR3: TGTGCCAGCAGTTGGACAGGGGCTAGGAGCAATCAGCCCCAGCATTTT.

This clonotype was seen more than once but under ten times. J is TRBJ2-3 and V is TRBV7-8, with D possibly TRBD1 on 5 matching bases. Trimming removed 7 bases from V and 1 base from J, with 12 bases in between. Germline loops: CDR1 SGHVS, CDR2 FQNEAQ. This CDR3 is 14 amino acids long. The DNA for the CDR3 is TGTGCCAGCACCCACGACAGACGCACAGATACGCAGTATTTT. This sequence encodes CASTHDRRTDTQYF. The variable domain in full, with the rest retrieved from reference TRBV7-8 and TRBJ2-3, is GAGVSQSPRYKVAKRGQDVALRCDPISGHVSLFWYQQALGQGPEFLTYFQNEAQLDKSGLPSDRFFAERPEGSVSTLKIQRTQQEDSAVYLCASTHDRRTDTQYFGPGTRLTVL.

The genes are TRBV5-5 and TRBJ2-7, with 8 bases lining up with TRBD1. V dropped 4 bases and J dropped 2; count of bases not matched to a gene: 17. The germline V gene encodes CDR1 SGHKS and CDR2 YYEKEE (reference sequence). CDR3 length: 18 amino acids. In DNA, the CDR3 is TGTGCCAGCAGCCTGACAGGGGCAAATTTTATCCAGGCCTACGAGCAGTACTTC. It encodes CASSLTGANFIQAYEQYF.

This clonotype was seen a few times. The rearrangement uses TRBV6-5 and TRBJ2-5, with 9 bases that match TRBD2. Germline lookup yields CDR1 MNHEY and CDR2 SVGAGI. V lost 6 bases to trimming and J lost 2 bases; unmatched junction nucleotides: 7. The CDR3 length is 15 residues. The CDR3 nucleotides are TGTGCCAGCAGCATTAGCGGGGGCATACAAGAGACCCAGTACTTC. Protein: CASSISGGIQETQYF.

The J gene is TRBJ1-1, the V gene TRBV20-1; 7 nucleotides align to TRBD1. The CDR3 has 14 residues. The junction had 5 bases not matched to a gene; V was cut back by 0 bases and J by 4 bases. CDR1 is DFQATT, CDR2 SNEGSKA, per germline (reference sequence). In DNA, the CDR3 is TGCAGTGCTAGAGATAACAGGGGTAGCACTGAAGCTTTCTTT. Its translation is CSARDNRGSTEAFF.

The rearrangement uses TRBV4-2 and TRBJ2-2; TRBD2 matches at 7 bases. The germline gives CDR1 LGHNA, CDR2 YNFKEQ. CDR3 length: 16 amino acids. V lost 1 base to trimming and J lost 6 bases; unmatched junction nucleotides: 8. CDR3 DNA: TGTGCCAGCAGCCAAGGACTAGCTCGTGGGCCCGGGGAGCTGTTTTTT. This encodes CASSQGLARGPGELFF.

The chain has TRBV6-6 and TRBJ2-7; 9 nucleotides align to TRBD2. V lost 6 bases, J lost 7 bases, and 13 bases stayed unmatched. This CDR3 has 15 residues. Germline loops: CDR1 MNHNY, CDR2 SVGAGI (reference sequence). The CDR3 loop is CASRSSGTSLNEQYF. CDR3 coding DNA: TGTGCCAGCAGATCCTCCGGGACTAGCTTAAATGAGCAGTACTTC.

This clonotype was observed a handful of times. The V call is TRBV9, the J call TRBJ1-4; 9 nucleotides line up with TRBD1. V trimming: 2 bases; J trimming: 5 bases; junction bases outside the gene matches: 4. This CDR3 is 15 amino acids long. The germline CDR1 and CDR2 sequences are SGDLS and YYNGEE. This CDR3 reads CASSVAGTGNEKLFF. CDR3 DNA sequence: TGTGCCAGCAGCGTGGCCGGGACAGGGAATGAAAAACTGTTTTTT.

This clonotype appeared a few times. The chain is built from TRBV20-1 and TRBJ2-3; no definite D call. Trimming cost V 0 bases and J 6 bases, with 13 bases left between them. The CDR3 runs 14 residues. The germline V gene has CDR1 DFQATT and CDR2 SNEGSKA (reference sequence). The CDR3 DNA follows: TGCAGTGCTAGAGAAAGAATCAGCTTGGATACGCAGTATTTT. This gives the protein CSARERISLDTQYF.

The CDR3 sequence is CSASSRANNSPLHF. CDR3 DNA sequence: TGCAGTGCTAGCTCCAGGGCAAACAATTCACCCCTCCACTTT. The chain employs TRBV20-1 and TRBJ1-6, with D possibly TRBD1 on 5 matching bases. The germline gives CDR1 DFQATT, CDR2 SNEGSKA (reference sequence). This CDR3 comprises 14 residues. The ends were cut back, 3 bases at V and 7 bases at J, with 13 bases in the middle.

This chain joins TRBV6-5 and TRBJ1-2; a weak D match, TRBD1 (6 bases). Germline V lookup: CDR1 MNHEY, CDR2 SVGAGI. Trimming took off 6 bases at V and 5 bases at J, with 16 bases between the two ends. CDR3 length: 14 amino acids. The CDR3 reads CASRQGHGGYGYTF. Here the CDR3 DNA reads TGTGCCAGCAGGCAGGGACACGGGGGTTATGGCTACACCTTC.

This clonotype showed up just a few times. The CDR3 DNA reads as TGCGCCAGCAGCCAACACCTAAGGGAGAACACTGAAGCTTTCTTT. Translation gives CASSQHLRENTEAFF. The chain has TRBV4-1 and TRBJ1-1, with D unclear. Trimming took off 2 bases at V and 1 base at J, with 11 bases between the two ends. Germline CDR1 is MGHRA and CDR2 is YSYEKL. The CDR3 sequence is 15 residues long.

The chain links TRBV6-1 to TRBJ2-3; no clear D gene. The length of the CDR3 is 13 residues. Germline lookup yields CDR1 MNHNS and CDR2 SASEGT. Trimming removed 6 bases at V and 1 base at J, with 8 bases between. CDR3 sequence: CASRTTRTDTQYF. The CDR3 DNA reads TGTGCCAGCAGGACGACCCGCACAGATACGCAGTATTTT.

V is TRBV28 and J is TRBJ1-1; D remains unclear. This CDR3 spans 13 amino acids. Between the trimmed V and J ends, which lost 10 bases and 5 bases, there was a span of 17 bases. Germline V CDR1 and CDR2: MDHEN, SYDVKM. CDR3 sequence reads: CATYGPRRTEAFF. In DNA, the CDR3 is TGTGCCACCTACGGACCGCGGCGGACTGAAGCTTTCTTT.

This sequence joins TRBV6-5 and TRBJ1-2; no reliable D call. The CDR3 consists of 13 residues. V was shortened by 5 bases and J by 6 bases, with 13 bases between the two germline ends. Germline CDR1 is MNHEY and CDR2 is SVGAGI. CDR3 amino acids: CASSNGYGHGYTF. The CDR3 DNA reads TGTGCCAGCAGTAATGGATACGGCCATGGCTACACCTTC.

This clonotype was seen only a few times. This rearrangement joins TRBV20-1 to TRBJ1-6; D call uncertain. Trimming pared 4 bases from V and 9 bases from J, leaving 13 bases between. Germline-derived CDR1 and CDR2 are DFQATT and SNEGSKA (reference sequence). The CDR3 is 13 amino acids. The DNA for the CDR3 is TGCAGTGCTACTTCGGTGACGGCTTCACCCCTCCACTTT. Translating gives CSATSVTASPLHF.

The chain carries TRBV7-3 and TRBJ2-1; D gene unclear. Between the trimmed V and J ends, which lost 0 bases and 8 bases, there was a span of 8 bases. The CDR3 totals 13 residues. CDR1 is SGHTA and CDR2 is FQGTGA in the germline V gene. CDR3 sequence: CASSLTSPDEQFF. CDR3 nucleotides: TGTGCCAGCAGCTTAACCAGCCCTGATGAGCAGTTCTTC.

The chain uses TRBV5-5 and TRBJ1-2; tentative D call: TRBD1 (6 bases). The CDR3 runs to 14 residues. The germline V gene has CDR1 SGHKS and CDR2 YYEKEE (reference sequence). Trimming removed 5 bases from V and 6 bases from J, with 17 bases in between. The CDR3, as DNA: TGTGCCAGCAGACGGACAGAGACAAACCATGGCTACACCTTC. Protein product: CASRRTETNHGYTF.

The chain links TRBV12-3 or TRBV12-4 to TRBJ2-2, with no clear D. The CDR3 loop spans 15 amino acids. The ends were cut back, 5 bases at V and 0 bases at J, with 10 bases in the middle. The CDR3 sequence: CASSRQDANTGELFF. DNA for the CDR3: TGTGCCAGCAGTCGTCAGGACGCGAACACCGGGGAGCTGTTTTTT.

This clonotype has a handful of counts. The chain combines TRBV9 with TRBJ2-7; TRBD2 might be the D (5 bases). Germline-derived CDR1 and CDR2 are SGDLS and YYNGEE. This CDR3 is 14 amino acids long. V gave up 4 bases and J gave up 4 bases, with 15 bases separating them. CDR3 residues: CASSPRVSEYEQYF. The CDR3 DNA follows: TGTGCCAGCAGCCCGAGGGTGTCTGAATACGAGCAGTACTTC. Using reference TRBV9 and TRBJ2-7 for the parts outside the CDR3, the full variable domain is DSGVTQTPKHLITATGQRVTLRCSPRSGDLSVYWYQQSLDQGLQFLIQYYNGEERAKGNILERFSAQQFPDLHSELNLSSLELGDSALYFCASSPRVSEYEQYFGPGTRLTVT.

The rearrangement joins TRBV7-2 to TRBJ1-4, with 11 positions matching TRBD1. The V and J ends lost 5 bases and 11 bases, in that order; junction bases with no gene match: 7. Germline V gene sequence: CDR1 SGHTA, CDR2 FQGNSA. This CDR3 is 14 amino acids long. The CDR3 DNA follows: TGTGCCAGCAGCCCCGGGACAGGGGGGTGGAAACTGTTTTTT. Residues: CASSPGTGGWKLFF.

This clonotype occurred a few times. CDR3 sequence: CSAPLAWTETQYF. The CDR3 coding sequence is TGCAGTGCTCCACTAGCGTGGACAGAGACCCAGTACTTC. The V gene is TRBV20-1, the J gene TRBJ2-5; 7 bases are shared with TRBD2. The V segment lost 5 bases and the J segment 4 bases; nucleotides outside the gene matches: 7. This CDR3 is 13 amino acids long. Per germline, CDR1 DFQATT and CDR2 SNEGSKA (reference sequence).